These T cell receptor beta chains were read from a single sample in a study of graft-versus-host responses after intestinal transplantation. Libraries were prepared by immunoSEQ multiplex PCR; TCRdb keeps only in-frame clonotypes and omits some of them. Here the sample spans 25,000 to 30,000 clones, 80% to 95% being singletons. This sample comprised PBMCs, obtained 18 days after transplant. These receptors were taken from a human patient who received an intestinal transplant, so some T cells may come from the graft donor. CDR3s include the opening cysteine and the closing phenylalanine or tryptophan. A D gene is named only where the DNA matches it firmly. Clone size is shown for a subset of rows, as once, few, many or a class of expanded clone.

clone_size	v_call	j_call	d_call	cdr3_nt	cdr3_aa
NA	TRBV9	TRBJ2-7	TRBD1	TGTGCCAGCAGCTTCTCGACAGGGGGCGCGGGGGAGCAGTACTTC	CASSFSTGGAGEQYF
NA	TRBV9	TRBJ1-5	TRBD1	TGTGCCAGCAGCGGCTCAGGGGGCCCGGGACCCCAGCATTTT	CASSGSGGPGPQHF
once	TRBV5-1	TRBJ1-4	NA	TGCGCCAGCAGCTTAGTAGGGGGTCATAATGAAAAACTGTTTTTT	CASSLVGGHNEKLFF
NA	TRBV5-1	TRBJ1-1	NA	TGCGCCAGCAGCTCCGAGATTGTGGGCACTGAAGCTTTCTTT	CASSSEIVGTEAFF
NA	TRBV4-2	TRBJ2-2	NA	TGTGCCAGCAGCCGACTAGCCGGGGAGCTGTTTTTT	CASSRLAGELFF
NA	TRBV5-1	TRBJ1-1	TRBD1	TGCGCCAGCAGCCTTCGGACAGGAGCGAACACTGAAGCTTTCTTT	CASSLRTGANTEAFF
NA	TRBV9	TRBJ1-1	NA	TGTGCCAGTGGTGTGGGATCCGGGGCGTTAAGCACTGAAGCTTTCTTT	CASGVGSGALSTEAFF
NA	TRBV11-3	TRBJ1-1	NA	TGTGCCAGCAGAATTGGGCTCACTGAAGCTTTCTTT	CASRIGLTEAFF
once	TRBV10-3	TRBJ2-5	TRBD2	TGTGCCATCAGAAGCGGGGGGGACGAGACCCAGTACTTC	CAIRSGGDETQYF
NA	TRBV5-6	TRBJ2-7	NA	TGTGCCAGCAGCTTGTCAGACTGGTACGAGCAGTACTTC	CASSLSDWYEQYF
few	TRBV7-5	TRBJ1-2	NA	TGTGTCAGAAGCCCTCCGGCAGCGGGCTATGGCTACACCTTC	CVRSPPAAGYGYTF
NA	TRBV5-7	TRBJ1-1	NA	NA	CASSILGRGLNTEAFF
NA	TRBV9	TRBJ2-2	TRBD1	TGTGCCAGCAGCTCAGGGACAGGTCTCTTCGCGAACACCGGGGAGCTGTTTTTT	CASSSGTGLFANTGELFF
NA	TRBV27	TRBJ2-1	TRBD2	TGTGCCAGCACTAGCGGGGGGACCCCCTCCTACAATGAGCAGTTCTTC	CASTSGGTPSYNEQFF